This T cell receptor beta chain was sequenced for a study of cytomegalovirus exposure and HLA in healthy donors. Whole-study findings and limits: For cytomegalovirus status, the classifier reportedly gave diagnoses with high specificity and sensitivity. In the 120 validation repertoires, about 94% of cluster scores exceeded 0, per a later analysis. The study recorded about 160 TCR beta chains that were cytomegalovirus-associated. Most observed TCR sequences were rare, whereas some public TCRs were detected in many donors.

The length of the CDR3 is 15 residues. Trimming shortened V by 0 bases and J by 3 bases, and 12 bases separated the two germline ends. The germline V gene encodes CDR1 LGHNA and CDR2 YNFKEQ. This table comes from immunoSEQ multiplex PCR, and its TCRdb copy is limited to in-frame clones, with some not included. The sample yields tens of thousands of clones, approximately 96% seen once. Note on this clone: Its antigen is undetermined.

Sample: PBMCs. The chain employs TRBV4-2 and TRBJ2-7; the D gene is possibly TRBD1 (5 bases). The clonotype comes from a woman between 18 and 29 years old in good health and CMV-seropositive. CDR3 loop: CASSQEPKGNYEQYF. The CDR3 DNA follows: TGTGCCAGCAGCCAAGAACCGAAGGGGAACTACGAGCAGTACTTC.